The table lists the clone carrying this TCR beta chain with a few counts. Its antigen remains unidentified. Over 95% purity was reached by all sorted populations. TCRB transcripts that were expressed got sequenced, as all of the isolated RNA had been reverse transcribed. Repertoires were generated with immunoSEQ multiplex PCR, while TCRdb's copy carries only in-frame clones and drops some. This sample carries some 900,000 clones, roughly 16% of them seen once, and the ten largest clones take around 0.02%. The sample originates from a study of beta chain features in type 1 diabetes. Notes on the study in general: For patients and controls alike, PCR might favor shorter templates to the same degree.

V lost 2 bases and J lost 3; bases outside the gene matches: 10. CDR3 size: 18 residues. Germline loops: CDR1 SGHNT, CDR2 YYREEE (reference sequence). The V call is TRBV5-4, the J call TRBJ2-1; TRBD2 matches 11 bases. Material for sequencing was naive CD4+ T cells from blood. This TCR was sampled from a woman under 30 in good health. The CDR3 DNA reads TGTGCCAGCAGCTTTCTCTTAGCGACTAGCGGGAACTACAATGAGCAGTTCTTC. Amino acid sequence: CASSFLLATSGNYNEQFF.